This TCR beta chain was captured by sequencing in a study of T cell changes during pregnancy in multiple sclerosis. Sequenced by immunoSEQ multiplex PCR; TCRdb stores in-frame clones only, minus some. The table records roughly 88,000 clones, roughly 90% of them present only once. The CDR3 runs to 15 residues. Trimming cost V 4 bases and J 1 base, with 12 bases left between them. Germline V gene lookup returns CDR1 SGHRS and CDR2 YFSETQ. The receptor was derived from a female donor with multiple sclerosis, enrolled in a pregnancy study. The material sequenced was peripheral blood, taken in the first trimester of pregnancy. The genes are TRBV5-1 and TRBJ2-1, with unresolved D. The CDR3 nucleotides read TGCGCCAGCAGCCACACAGCTGAATCCTACAATGAGCAGTTCTTC. Translating gives CASSHTAESYNEQFF.